This T cell receptor beta chain stems from a study of cytomegalovirus exposure and HLA in healthy donors. TCRdb's table, derived via immunoSEQ multiplex PCR, lists solely in-frame clones and lacks some. The sample consists of about 170,000 clones, around nine tenths of them appearing once. The CDR3 contains 13 residues. The V and J ends lost 0 bases and 7 bases respectively, with 7 bases between them. Germline loops: CDR1 SGHRS, CDR2 YFSETQ. Sample: PBMCs. This clonotype originated in a man between 18 and 29 years old in good health and CMV-seropositive. This rearrangement joins TRBV5-1 to TRBJ2-2; no definite D call. The CDR3 spells CASSLGLLGELFF. The CDR3 DNA follows: TGCGCCAGCAGCTTGGGGTTACTCGGGGAGCTGTTTTTT.